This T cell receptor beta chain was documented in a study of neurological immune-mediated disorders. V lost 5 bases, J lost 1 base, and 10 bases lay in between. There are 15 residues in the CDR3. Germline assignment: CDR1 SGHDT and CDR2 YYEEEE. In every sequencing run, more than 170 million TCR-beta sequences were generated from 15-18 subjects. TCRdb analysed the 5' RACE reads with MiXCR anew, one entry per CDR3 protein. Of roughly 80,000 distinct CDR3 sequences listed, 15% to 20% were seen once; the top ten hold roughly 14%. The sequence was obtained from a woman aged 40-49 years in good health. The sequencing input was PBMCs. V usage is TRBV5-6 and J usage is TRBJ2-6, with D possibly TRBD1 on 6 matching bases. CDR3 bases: TGTGCCAGCAGACGTAGGGGGTCTGGGGCCAACGTCCTGACTTTC. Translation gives CASRRRGSGANVLTF.